These 19 T cell receptor beta chains came from one sample sequenced in a study of breast tumors, draining lymph nodes, adjacent tissues. TCRdb re-called the multiplex PCR reads through MiXCR, storing one row per CDR3 protein. The repertoire holds roughly 100,000 distinct CDR3 sequences, 30% seen once, with under 6% in the top ten. Breast cancer patients provided tissue from their axillary draining lymph nodes. Input material: axillary lymph node tissue. Every receptor here comes from a female donor with breast cancer. Some clones in this sample may be carry-over from other donors' samples.

This clonotype came up many times. The chain has TRBV10-3 and TRBJ2-3; TRBD1 agrees at 10 bases. The CDR3 extends over 13 amino acids. Germline V gene lookup returns CDR1 ENHRY and CDR2 SYGVKD. Losses at the gene ends were 6 bases for V and 3 bases for J; bases not matched to a gene: 0. Here the CDR3 reads CAIRGQGTDTQYF. CDR3 nucleotides: TGTGCCATCAGGGGACAGGGGACAGATACGCAGTATTTT.

This clonotype occurred many times. V gene TRBV20-1 combines with J gene TRBJ2-5, with no clear D. V lost 0 bases and J lost 1, with 6 bases in between. Looked up from germline, CDR1 is DFQATT and CDR2 is SNEGSKA (reference sequence). This CDR3 comprises 13 residues. CDR3 DNA: TGCAGTGCTAGAGATTTACGCCAAGAGACCCAGTACTTC. As protein: CSARDLRQETQYF.

Turning to this clonotype: Since a much larger clone is just one base distant, this may be a read error. The chain couples TRBV6-5 to TRBJ2-1, with TRBD2 matching 9 bases. Germline V gene sequence: CDR1 MNHEY, CDR2 SVGAGI. There are 16 residues in the CDR3. The CDR3 nucleotides read TGTGCCAGCAGTTCCCCTGCGGGGGGGCCTGGGAATGAGCAGCTCTTC. Protein sequence: CASSSPAGGPGNEQLF.

The table lists this clonotype with many counts. The chain recombines TRBV3-1 with TRBJ1-2, with D possibly matching TRBD1 (6 bases). The CDR3 is 12 amino acids. The germline V gene has CDR1 LGHDT and CDR2 YNNKEL (reference sequence). Trimming left V 2 bases short and J 11 bases short, with 12 bases between. In nucleotides, the CDR3 is TGTGCCAGCAGCCAAAACAGGGATTCTTACACCTTC. The encoded protein is CASSQNRDSYTF.

This clonotype has a count of ten or more. The J gene is TRBJ2-1, the V gene TRBV2, with D possibly being TRBD2 (6 bases). Germline CDR1 SNHLY, CDR2 FYNNEI. There are 13 residues in the CDR3. The germline V and J ends were trimmed by 6 bases and 9 bases, with 15 bases remaining between them. The CDR3 loop reads CASRWGVTLEQFF. The CDR3 DNA follows: TGTGCCAGCAGGTGGGGGGTAACCCTTGAGCAGTTCTTC.

This clonotype has a count of ten or more. This chain uses TRBV6-6 with TRBJ1-5; TRBD1 is a possible D gene (5 bases). Trimming took 6 bases from V and 9 from J, leaving 15 bases between them. In germline, CDR1 is MNHNY, CDR2 SVGAGI (reference sequence). The CDR3 totals 13 residues. This CDR3 is CASRPGQGRPQHF. CDR3 DNA sequence: TGTGCCAGCAGGCCCGGGCAGGGACGGCCCCAGCATTTT.

This clonotype has at least ten counts. The J gene is TRBJ1-2, the V gene TRBV19; TRBD1 matches at 11 bases. The CDR3 length is 17 residues. The J segment lost 3 bases and the V segment lost 5 bases, leaving 11 bases of the junction unmatched. The germline V gene has CDR1 LNHDA and CDR2 SQIVND (reference sequence). CDR3 protein: CASSSPSWTGGDYGYTF. The CDR3 bases are TGTGCCAGTAGTTCGCCCTCCTGGACAGGGGGCGACTATGGCTACACCTTC.

Details on this clonotype: The germline gene is not matched at one end of the junction; a read error may be the cause. The chain carries TRBV15 and TRBJ2-7; 9 bases line up with TRBD1. Germline CDR1 is LNHNV and CDR2 is YYDKDF (reference sequence). This CDR3 spans 13 amino acids. The CDR3: CATSQQGAHEQDF. Written as DNA, the CDR3 is TGTGCCACCAGCCAACAGGGGGCCCACGAGCAAGACTTC. Using reference TRBV15 and TRBJ2-7 for the parts outside the CDR3, the full variable domain is DAMVIQNPRYQVTQFGKPVTLSCSQTLNHNVMYWYQQKSSQAPKLLFHYYDKDFNNEADTPDNFQSRRPNTSFCFLDIRSPGLGDTAMYLCATSQQGAHEQDFGPGTRLTVT.

As concerns this clonotype: Here the CDR3 omits its conserved ending phenylalanine or tryptophan, so a read error is the likely source. The chain recombines TRBV20-1 with TRBJ2-1; 9 bases match TRBD1. Germline CDR1 reads DFQATT; CDR2 reads SNEGSKA (reference sequence). This CDR3 region has 15 residues. CDR3 coding DNA: TGCAGTGCCAGAGAACAGGGGGCCAACTACAATGAGCAGTTCGTC. Amino acid sequence: CSAREQGANYNEQFV.

As regards this clonotype: The DNA is omitted, as the CDR3 cannot be located on it reliably, and the CDR3 follows TCRdb's listing. The gene calls are TRBV9 and TRBJ1-3. The V gene's germline CDR1 is SGDLS and CDR2 YYNGEE. The CDR3 extends over 22 residues, inclusive of both ends. The CDR3 protein is CASSRSGSSSYEQYFGPGTIYF.

This clonotype was picked up many times. The rearrangement joins TRBV5-1 to TRBJ2-3; D unresolved. The CDR3 runs to 14 residues. Germline loops: CDR1 SGHRS, CDR2 YFSETQ. Deletions cut 2 bases from V and 4 bases from J, with 11 bases between. The CDR3 DNA follows: TGCGCCAGCAGCTTTGGTAGGGTTTCAGATACGCAGTATTTT. Translation gives CASSFGRVSDTQYF. Looking up the rest from reference TRBV5-1 and TRBJ2-3 gives the full variable domain: KAGVTQTPRYLIKTRGQQVTLSCSPISGHRSVSWYQQTPGQGLQFLFEYFSETQRNKGNFPGRFSGRQFSNSRSEMNVSTLELGDSALYLCASSFGRVSDTQYFGPGTRLTVL.

This clonotype turned up a few times. The chain uses TRBV18 and TRBJ1-1; TRBD1 might be the D (5 bases). Between the trimmed V and J ends, which lost 0 bases and 7 bases, there was a span of 12 bases. In germline, CDR1 is KGHSH, CDR2 LQKENI. The CDR3 extends over 14 amino acids. CDR3 sequence (DNA): TGTGCCAGCTCACCACCAGGGGAGGGATTTGAAGCTTTCTTT. Its protein is CASSPPGEGFEAFF.

The V call is TRBV20-1, the J call TRBJ2-1; a weak D match, TRBD2 (5 bases). Germline V lookup: CDR1 DFQATT, CDR2 SNEGSKA (reference sequence). The ends were cut back, 3 bases at V and 3 bases at J, with 18 bases in the middle. This CDR3 has 16 residues. DNA for the CDR3: TGCAGTGCTAGCCCAACCGGGATTATCGGCTACAATGAGCAGTTCTTC. Translated, it gives CSASPTGIIGYNEQFF.

This clonotype was seen ten or more times. The chain uses TRBV9 and TRBJ1-3; maybe TRBD1 (5 bases). V dropped 4 bases and J dropped 1 base, with 18 bases sitting between them. Per the germline V gene, CDR1 is SGDLS and CDR2 is YYNGEE. The CDR3 loop spans 17 amino acids. DNA of the CDR3: TGTGCCAGCAGCCCAGGATTTCGGGGACCATCTGGAAACACCATATATTTT. This sequence encodes CASSPGFRGPSGNTIYF. Complete variable domain (other parts from reference TRBV9 and TRBJ1-3): DSGVTQTPKHLITATGQRVTLRCSPRSGDLSVYWYQQSLDQGLQFLIQYYNGEERAKGNILERFSAQQFPDLHSELNLSSLELGDSALYFCASSPGFRGPSGNTIYFGEGSWLTVV.

This chain uses TRBV6-5 with TRBJ2-7, with 8 nucleotides matching TRBD2. Unmatched junction bases numbered 15, after V lost 8 bases and J lost 6 bases. This CDR3 comprises 15 residues. Germline loops: CDR1 MNHEY, CDR2 SVGAGI. CDR3: CASGHSCTGGSEQYF. CDR3 DNA sequence: TGTGCCAGCGGTCACTCGTGTACGGGAGGGAGCGAGCAGTACTTC.

In this sample, this clonotype turned up many times. The V gene is TRBV2, the J gene TRBJ1-2; D gene ambiguous. Germline CDR1 and CDR2: SNHLY and FYNNEI. Trimming cost V 6 bases and J 8 bases, with 22 bases left between them. This CDR3 has 15 residues. The CDR3 DNA sequence: TGTGCCAGCAGAGCCCAGCCCGGGGTTTGGTCCGGCTACACCTTC. Protein product: CASRAQPGVWSGYTF.

This clonotype appeared many times. V and J are TRBV19 and TRBJ2-7; D uncertain. Germline V CDR1 and CDR2: LNHDA, SQIVND (reference sequence). The V and J ends lost 5 bases and 2 bases respectively, with 7 bases between them. The CDR3 extends over 12 amino acids. CDR3 nucleotides: TGTGCCAGTAGTGCCGGTCCCTACGAGCAGTACTTC. It specifies CASSAGPYEQYF.

This clonotype showed up many times. This rearrangement joins TRBV5-8 to TRBJ2-2; D is undetermined. Germline V gene data show CDR1 as SGHTS and CDR2 as YDEGEE. CDR3 length: 16 amino acids. V lost 1 base and J 5 bases, leaving 15 bases between the germline ends. CDR3: CASSLMGSSSTGELFF. In nucleotides, the CDR3 is TGTGCCAGCAGCTTGATGGGATCGTCGTCTACCGGGGAGCTGTTTTTT.

The chain couples TRBV29-1 to TRBJ2-5, with 11 positions matching TRBD1. J gave up 4 bases and V 8 bases, and 6 bases lay outside the gene matches. Looked up from germline, CDR1 is SQVTM and CDR2 is ANQGSEA. CDR3 length equals 13 residues. Here the CDR3 reads CSIGQGARETQYF. The CDR3 DNA reads as TGCAGCATCGGACAGGGGGCGCGAGAGACCCAGTACTTC. Using reference TRBV29-1 and TRBJ2-5 for the parts outside the CDR3, the full variable domain is SAVISQKPSRDICQRGTSLTIQCQVDSQVTMMFWYRQQPGQSLTLIATANQGSEATYESGFVIDKFPISRPNLTFSTLTVSNMSPEDSSIYLCSIGQGARETQYFGPGTRLLVL.